Below, 4 T cell receptor beta chains from the same sample are listed, as sequenced in a study of OX40 agonist ivuxolimab in advanced cancers. Using immunoSEQ multiplex PCR, the repertoire was profiled, and TCRdb retains in-frame clones only, with some absent. This repertoire shows roughly 48,000 clones, roughly four fifths found once; its top ten account for 2% to 2.5%. Sequencing was performed on CD4+ or CD8+ T cells sorted from blood, taken in a trial of the OX40 agonist ivuxolimab. These receptors came from an adult with an advanced solid tumor such as melanoma, head and neck, liver or kidney cancer.

The gene calls are TRBV7-9 and TRBJ2-5; D is unclear. This CDR3 has 13 residues. Germline assignment: CDR1 SEHNR and CDR2 FQNEAQ (reference sequence). V was cut by 1 base and J by 8 bases, with 11 bases left in between. The CDR3 protein is CASSLGVLGTQYF. Written as DNA, the CDR3 is TGTGCCAGCAGCTTAGGTGTTTTGGGAACCCAGTACTTC.

Comment on this clone: Because the CDR3 is missing its conserved closing phenylalanine or tryptophan, this is likely a read error. The DNA is omitted, as the CDR3 cannot be located on it reliably, and the CDR3 follows TCRdb's listing. The V call is TRBV18, the J call TRBJ2-7; TRBD2 reflects the table's D call only, with no check against the DNA. Germline V gene data show CDR1 as KGHSH and CDR2 as LQKENI. The CDR3 is made up of 12 amino acids, end residues included. CDR3: CASSPSSGGPQL.

The rearrangement links TRBV7-3 to TRBJ1-1, with 7 bases aligning to TRBD1. This CDR3 has 15 amino acids. Germline-derived CDR1 and CDR2 are SGHTA and FQGTGA. With 5 bases clipped from V and 0 bases from J, the junction kept 6 bases outside the gene matches. The CDR3 sequence: CASSPGGQMNTEAFF. CDR3 sequence (DNA): TGTGCCAGCAGCCCGGGGGGACAGATGAACACTGAAGCTTTCTTT.

The genes are TRBV9 and TRBJ1-2, with 7 bases identical to TRBD1. V was pared by 4 bases and J by 7 bases, with 16 bases of the junction left unmatched. There are 16 residues in the CDR3. The germline gives CDR1 SGDLS, CDR2 YYNGEE. Written as DNA, the CDR3 is TGTGCCAGCAGCCCACGTATAGGGCAGGGGGAGGGTGGCTACACCTTC. Amino acid sequence: CASSPRIGQGEGGYTF.